This TCR beta chain was sequenced in a study of T-cell memory formation after mild COVID-19. Study-wide results and limits: Day 37-peaking second-wave clones had unconfirmed SARS-CoV-2 specificity. Later expanders leaned CD4+, whereas day 15 to 85 contracting clones were balanced CD4/CD8. Of the contracting clones, CD4+ ones lay mainly in CM and EM, and CD8+ ones in EMRA.

One entry per CDR3 protein, called by TCRdb with MiXCR from the 5' RACE reads. The table lists approximately 89,000 distinct CDR3 sequences, around 27% of them singletons. V dropped 3 bases and J dropped 2 bases, with 7 bases sitting between them. Germline lookup yields CDR1 SGHAT and CDR2 FQNNGV. The CDR3 length is 13 residues. On this clonotype: The target antigen is unknown.

The TCR comes from a man aged 18-30 years who had mild COVID-19 (a few samples of this study predate the infection). Cell type and time point are not known. The V call is TRBV11-2, the J call TRBJ1-2, with D possibly TRBD1 on 6 matching bases. Sequencing input: PBMCs or a T cell subset sorted from them (not recorded which). In DNA, the CDR3 is TGTGCCAGCAGCTTCGGGGGCAACTATGGCTACACCTTC. Translating it yields CASSFGGNYGYTF.